Listed below are T cell receptor beta chains from one sample, sequenced in a study of cytomegalovirus exposure and HLA in healthy donors. Produced via immunoSEQ multiplex PCR; TCRdb's table is partial and in-frame only. The sample has roughly 130,000 clones, 80% seen once. Sample: PBMCs. All receptors come from a man aged 30 to 45 in good health and CMV-seronegative. CDR3s include the opening cysteine and the closing phenylalanine or tryptophan. Fields, in order: V gene, clone size, D gene, J gene, CDR3 protein, CDR3 DNA. A D gene is named only where the DNA matches it firmly. Clone size is not always given. Where it is, it says once, few, many or a class for expanded clones.

v_call: TRBV19; clone_size: .; d_call: TRBD1; j_call: TRBJ1-3; cdr3_aa: CASSTLGTGSGNTIYF; cdr3_nt: TGTGCCAGTAGTACCCTCGGGACAGGGTCCGGAAACACCATATATTTT
v_call: TRBV27; clone_size: few; d_call: .; j_call: TRBJ1-2; cdr3_aa: CASSRSGQIKLGYTF; cdr3_nt: TGTGCCAGCAGCCGATCCGGACAAATTAAGTTGGGCTACACCTTC
v_call: TRBV5-1; clone_size: .; d_call: .; j_call: TRBJ1-1; cdr3_aa: CASSARPGNTEAFF; cdr3_nt: TGCGCCAGCAGCGCCCGACCAGGGAACACTGAAGCTTTCTTT
v_call: TRBV7-8; clone_size: .; d_call: .; j_call: TRBJ1-4; cdr3_aa: CASSLVGDEKLFF; cdr3_nt: TGTGCCAGCAGCTTAGTAGGGGATGAAAAACTGTTTTTT
v_call: TRBV4-1; clone_size: .; d_call: .; j_call: TRBJ1-1; cdr3_aa: CASSQDYRQGNGEAFF; cdr3_nt: TGCGCCAGCAGCCAAGATTACCGGCAGGGTAATGGTGAAGCTTTCTTT
v_call: TRBV7-2; clone_size: .; d_call: TRBD1; j_call: TRBJ1-5; cdr3_aa: CASSSRTGVDQPQHF; cdr3_nt: TGTGCCAGCAGCTCCAGGACAGGGGTTGATCAGCCCCAGCATTTT
v_call: TRBV25-1; clone_size: .; d_call: .; j_call: TRBJ1-2; cdr3_aa: CASSESGRVYGYTF; cdr3_nt: TGTGCCAGCAGTGAATCCGGCAGGGTTTATGGCTACACCTTC
v_call: TRBV7-2; clone_size: .; d_call: TRBD2; j_call: TRBJ2-5; cdr3_aa: CASSLSFSGGLETQYF; cdr3_nt: TGTGCCAGCAGCTTATCTTTCAGCGGGGGGCTTGAGACCCAGTACTTC
v_call: TRBV5-6; clone_size: .; d_call: TRBD1; j_call: TRBJ1-4; cdr3_aa: CASSSPRGQELFF; cdr3_nt: TGTGCCAGCAGCTCACCCCGAGGACAGGAACTGTTTTTT
v_call: TRBV15; clone_size: .; d_call: TRBD2; j_call: TRBJ2-3; cdr3_aa: CATVYQGGSTDTQYF; cdr3_nt: TGTGCCACCGTTTACCAGGGAGGGAGCACAGATACGCAGTATTTT
v_call: TRBV14; clone_size: .; d_call: .; j_call: TRBJ1-1; cdr3_aa: CASSPLGRNTEAFF; cdr3_nt: TGTGCCAGCAGCCCCCTGGGGAGGAACACTGAAGCTTTCTTT
v_call: TRBV7-2; clone_size: .; d_call: .; j_call: TRBJ2-7; cdr3_aa: CASSLQGGEQYF; cdr3_nt: TGTGCCAGCAGCTTACAGGGAGGCGAGCAGTACTTC
v_call: TRBV7-9; clone_size: .; d_call: TRBD2; j_call: TRBJ2-7; cdr3_aa: CASSLSLAGGLADF; cdr3_nt: TGTGCCAGCAGCTTATCTCTAGCGGGGGGGCTCGCGGACTTC
v_call: TRBV5-6; clone_size: .; d_call: TRBD1; j_call: TRBJ1-2; cdr3_aa: CASSWGTTGGRGGYTF; cdr3_nt: TGTGCCAGCAGCTGGGGGACGACAGGGGGCCGGGGAGGCTACACCTTC
v_call: TRBV5-4; clone_size: .; d_call: .; j_call: TRBJ2-3; cdr3_aa: CASSLLAPSPDTQYF; cdr3_nt: TGTGCCAGCAGCTTACTAGCCCCCTCACCAGATACGCAGTATTTT
v_call: TRBV27; clone_size: .; d_call: .; j_call: TRBJ1-5; cdr3_aa: CASSLSGSYQPQHF; cdr3_nt: TGTGCCAGCAGTTTGTCAGGGTCTTATCAGCCCCAGCATTTT
v_call: TRBV18; clone_size: .; d_call: TRBD1; j_call: TRBJ2-2; cdr3_aa: CASSRMTGGVLTGELFF; cdr3_nt: TGTGCCAGCTCACGTATGACAGGGGGCGTCTTGACCGGGGAGCTGTTTTTT
v_call: TRBV6-6; clone_size: .; d_call: .; j_call: TRBJ1-2; cdr3_aa: CASISQAGYGYTF; cdr3_nt: TGTGCCAGCATTTCGCAGGCGGGGTATGGCTACACCTTC
v_call: TRBV27; clone_size: once; d_call: .; j_call: TRBJ2-1; cdr3_aa: CASSWGGPNEQFF; cdr3_nt: TGTGCCAGCAGCTGGGGGGGGCCTAATGAGCAGTTCTTC
v_call: TRBV28; clone_size: .; d_call: .; j_call: TRBJ1-1; cdr3_aa: CASRGAGDETEAFF; cdr3_nt: TGTGCCAGCAGGGGGGCAGGGGATGAAACTGAAGCTTTCTTT
v_call: TRBV6-1; clone_size: few; d_call: TRBD1; j_call: TRBJ1-1; cdr3_aa: CASSRQGWTEAFF; cdr3_nt: TGTGCCAGCAGTCGACAGGGGTGGACTGAAGCTTTCTTT
v_call: TRBV29-1; clone_size: .; d_call: .; j_call: TRBJ1-1; cdr3_aa: CSVEPRGGFEAFF; cdr3_nt: TGCAGCGTTGAACCGCGGGGGGGGTTTGAAGCTTTCTTT
v_call: TRBV9; clone_size: .; d_call: .; j_call: TRBJ1-6; cdr3_aa: CASSPEAGSPLHF; cdr3_nt: TGTGCCAGCAGCCCTGAGGCGGGATCACCCCTCCACTTT
v_call: TRBV5-4; clone_size: .; d_call: TRBD2; j_call: TRBJ2-1; cdr3_aa: CASSRTSRSYNEQFF; cdr3_nt: TGTGCCAGCAGCCGGACTAGCAGATCCTACAATGAGCAGTTCTTC
v_call: TRBV27; clone_size: .; d_call: .; j_call: TRBJ2-7; cdr3_aa: CASSSAYEQYF; cdr3_nt: TGTGCCAGCAGTTCCGCCTACGAGCAGTACTTC
v_call: TRBV27; clone_size: .; d_call: TRBD1; j_call: TRBJ1-4; cdr3_aa: CASSAALTGDEKLFF; cdr3_nt: TGTGCCAGCAGTGCAGCACTCACAGGGGATGAAAAACTGTTTTTT
v_call: TRBV4-2; clone_size: .; d_call: .; j_call: TRBJ1-1; cdr3_aa: CASSLTRELTEAFF; cdr3_nt: TGTGCCAGCAGCCTTACTCGGGAGCTCACTGAAGCTTTCTTT
v_call: TRBV10-2; clone_size: once; d_call: .; j_call: TRBJ2-4; cdr3_aa: CASSEISFRGNIQYF; cdr3_nt: TGCGCCAGCAGTGAGATCTCCTTTCGCGGGAACATTCAGTACTTC
v_call: TRBV6-1; clone_size: once; d_call: .; j_call: TRBJ1-1; cdr3_aa: CASTRDFVNTEAFF; cdr3_nt: TGTGCCAGCACAAGGGACTTCGTGAACACTGAAGCTTTCTTT
v_call: TRBV4-1; clone_size: .; d_call: .; j_call: TRBJ2-7; cdr3_aa: CASSPGQGPSYEQYF; cdr3_nt: TGCGCCAGCAGCCCCGGGCAGGGCCCATCCTACGAGCAGTACTTC
v_call: TRBV19; clone_size: .; d_call: .; j_call: TRBJ2-1; cdr3_aa: CASSIWPGDRNEQFF; cdr3_nt: TGTGCCAGTAGTATTTGGCCAGGGGATCGGAATGAGCAGTTCTTC
v_call: TRBV5-1; clone_size: .; d_call: .; j_call: TRBJ2-7; cdr3_aa: CASSLATYYEQYF; cdr3_nt: TGCGCCAGCAGCTTGGCCACATACTACGAGCAGTACTTC
v_call: TRBV6-5; clone_size: .; d_call: TRBD2; j_call: TRBJ2-1; cdr3_aa: CASSYGGGTYNEQFF; cdr3_nt: TGTGCCAGCAGTTACGGGGGGGGAACCTACAATGAGCAGTTCTTC
v_call: TRBV7-9; clone_size: .; d_call: TRBD2; j_call: TRBJ2-7; cdr3_aa: CASSPWTSGPYEQYF; cdr3_nt: TGTGCCAGCAGCCCATGGACTAGCGGACCGTACGAGCAGTACTTC
v_call: TRBV7-9; clone_size: .; d_call: TRBD2; j_call: TRBJ2-7; cdr3_aa: CALGSGHEQYF; cdr3_nt: TGTGCATTGGGTAGCGGGCACGAGCAGTACTTC
v_call: TRBV5-4; clone_size: once; d_call: .; j_call: TRBJ1-1; cdr3_aa: CASSGSSTGNTEAFF; cdr3_nt: TGTGCCAGCAGCGGGTCCTCCACAGGGAACACTGAAGCTTTCTTT
v_call: TRBV15; clone_size: .; d_call: TRBD2; j_call: TRBJ2-3; cdr3_aa: CATSRDRSGGADTQYF; cdr3_nt: TGTGCCACCAGCAGAGATCGTAGCGGGGGGGCAGATACGCAGTATTTT
v_call: TRBV9; clone_size: once; d_call: TRBD1; j_call: TRBJ1-6; cdr3_aa: CASSVDRQGDSPLHF; cdr3_nt: TGTGCCAGCAGCGTAGACAGACAGGGAGATTCACCCCTCCACTTT
v_call: TRBV6-1; clone_size: .; d_call: TRBD1; j_call: TRBJ2-7; cdr3_aa: CASSSGQAVDEQYF; cdr3_nt: TGTGCCAGCAGTTCCGGACAGGCAGTGGACGAGCAGTACTTC
v_call: TRBV4-1; clone_size: .; d_call: .; j_call: TRBJ1-4; cdr3_aa: CASSQPNVRSVTNEKLFF; cdr3_nt: TGCGCCAGCAGCCAACCAAATGTCCGGTCGGTAACTAATGAAAAACTGTTTTTT
v_call: TRBV2; clone_size: .; d_call: TRBD1; j_call: TRBJ1-2; cdr3_aa: CASKEDRIYGYTF; cdr3_nt: TGTGCCAGCAAGGAGGACAGGATCTATGGCTACACCTTC
v_call: TRBV5-1; clone_size: .; d_call: .; j_call: TRBJ2-5; cdr3_aa: CASSLGRGQSFEETQYF; cdr3_nt: TGCGCCAGCAGCTTGGGTCGGGGACAATCGTTTGAAGAGACCCAGTACTTC
v_call: TRBV10-1; clone_size: .; d_call: .; j_call: TRBJ2-7; cdr3_aa: CASSERSSYEQYF; cdr3_nt: TGCGCCAGCAGTGAGCGGTCCTCCTACGAGCAGTACTTC
v_call: TRBV4-1; clone_size: .; d_call: TRBD2; j_call: TRBJ2-7; cdr3_aa: CASSHDMRTSGNYEQYF; cdr3_nt: TGCGCCAGCAGCCATGACATGCGGACTAGCGGGAACTACGAGCAGTACTTC
v_call: TRBV5-1; clone_size: .; d_call: TRBD1; j_call: TRBJ1-1; cdr3_aa: CASSLRTGETEAFF; cdr3_nt: TGCGCCAGCAGCTTGAGGACAGGGGAGACTGAAGCTTTCTTT
v_call: TRBV10-3; clone_size: .; d_call: TRBD1; j_call: TRBJ2-5; cdr3_aa: CAISEPGTEQETQYF; cdr3_nt: TGTGCCATCAGTGAGCCTGGGACAGAACAAGAGACCCAGTACTTC
v_call: TRBV2; clone_size: .; d_call: .; j_call: TRBJ2-5; cdr3_aa: CASSFGEETQYF; cdr3_nt: TGTGCCAGCAGTTTCGGGGAAGAGACCCAGTACTTC
v_call: TRBV4-2; clone_size: once; d_call: TRBD2; j_call: TRBJ2-7; cdr3_aa: CASSRYRGLARTYEQYF; cdr3_nt: TGTGCCAGCAGCCGCTACAGGGGACTAGCGCGAACCTACGAGCAGTACTTC
v_call: TRBV28; clone_size: .; d_call: .; j_call: TRBJ2-1; cdr3_aa: CASSYPGVVGVTEQFF; cdr3_nt: TGTGCCAGCAGTTACCCAGGGGTAGTTGGAGTAACGGAGCAGTTCTTC
v_call: TRBV6-1; clone_size: many; d_call: TRBD1; j_call: TRBJ2-7; cdr3_aa: CASSETGGASEQYF; cdr3_nt: TGTGCCAGCAGCGAGACAGGGGGCGCGTCGGAGCAGTACTTC